This entry describes one T cell receptor beta chain. The antigen this receptor binds is unknown. The input lacks base qualities; no much larger clone sits a single base away. From the germline V gene (reference sequence), CDR1 is SGHAT and CDR2 is FQDESV. From the cysteine through the phenylalanine, the CDR3 covers 12 amino acids. Only the CDR3 portion is preserved as DNA: 36 bases, with reading frame beginning at the first base. Trimming removed 0 bases from V and 14 bases from J, leaving 11 bases between the germline ends. TCRbeta CDR3 regions were amplified from genomic DNA using the immunoSEQ Assay, a bias-controlled multiplex PCR. As for the authors' bioinformatics: The number of nucleated cells in each sample was estimated from the amplification of reference gene primers within the assay. Sequence reads were collapsed and filtered to measure the absolute abundance of every unique TCRbeta CDR3 rearrangement. For each sample, productive Simpson clonality was calculated as the square root of Simpson's diversity index across productive rearrangements. TCRdb took over this immuneACCESS table, retaining in-frame rearrangements with V and J assigned. Such tables are incomplete; in checked studies, under half of the missing clones stem from an unresolved V gene, and the remainder is unexplained. D and trimming were read from the DNA, whereas the V and J calls and clone size are those reported in that table. This sample holds about 25,000 clones; roughly nine tenths were observed only once. The ten largest clones add up to over 7.5% of the sample.

Each collaborating institution followed its own protocols to collect whole blood in K2EDTA tubes. Collaborator samples were shipped for TCRbeta analysis as frozen whole blood, isolated PBMCs, or DNA extracted from either sample type. This entry belongs to a study of blood T cell repertoires in COVID-19 (dated by TCRdb to about 2020). With regard to the full study: Collaborator samples came from the United States, Italy and Spain and covered acute and convalescent phases of COVID-19. The material from the prospective study consisted of cDNA or gDNA derived from T cells, B-cell-depleted T cells, or PBMCs. Subjects who had been exposed to COVID-19, were actively infected with it, or had recovered from it provided the deeply sampled blood TCRbeta repertoires that made up the dataset. The repertoires were released in a freely available public database meant as a resource for research on the immune response to SARS-CoV-2. The samples were drawn from two sources: the first 160 participants of the ongoing ImmuneRACE study, and over 1,000 subjects contributed by 6 global collaborators. A de-identified subject ID, COVID-19 status, age in years and sex were almost always included in the sample metadata. Where available, HLA class I and class II types were obtained from metadata supplied by the sample provider rather than from assay-based typing. What the work shows at the level of the full study, not this receptor alone: The amount of clinical and demographic metadata varied by source and participant and was provided uncurated.

This chain joins TRBV11-1 to TRBJ2-1, and possibly TRBD2, on 5 matching bases. The clonotype originates from a human donor with active COVID-19. The donor label of this sample is uncertain. Sequencing input: peripheral blood. The DNA is as follows: TGTGCCAGCAGCTTAGCGCTGGGAGATGAGTTCTTC. The translation is CASSLALGDEFF.